This entry lists 2 T cell receptor beta chains sequenced from one sample in a study of blood T cell repertoires in COVID-19. Sequencing was performed with immunoSEQ multiplex PCR; in TCRdb, only in-frame clones are kept and a portion is missing. The sample holds roughly 150,000 clones, about 85% seen once. The sample was peripheral blood. These receptors all stem from a man between 65 and 80 years old who had recovered from COVID-19.

The V call is TRBV11-3, the J call TRBJ2-5; D uncertain. Germline CDR1 SGHNT, CDR2 YENEEA. The length of the CDR3 is 13 residues. Trimming took off 1 base at V and 4 bases at J, with 7 bases between the two ends. As DNA, the CDR3 is TGTGCCAGCAGCTTAGGCTCAGGAGAGACCCAGTACTTC. Translated: CASSLGSGETQYF. The full variable domain, in which reference TRBV11-3 and TRBJ2-5 provide the parts outside the CDR3, is EAGVVQSPRYKIIEKKQPVAFWCNPISGHNTLYWYLQNLGQGPELLIRYENEEAVDDSQLPKDRFSAERLKGVDSTLKIQPAELGDSAVYLCASSLGSGETQYFGPGTRLLVL.

The chain recombines TRBV2 with TRBJ2-2, with 14 positions matching TRBD2. Unmatched junction bases numbered 4, after V lost 6 bases and J lost 1 base. Looked up from germline, CDR1 is SNHLY and CDR2 is FYNNEI. The CDR3 spans 17 residues. CDR3 coding DNA: TGTGCCAGCAGGGCCGGGACTAGCGGGAGGAACACCGGGGAGCTGTTTTTT. Translating gives CASRAGTSGRNTGELFF.